Sequencing of this T cell receptor (beta chain) was carried out in a study of T cell responses to AZD1222 COVID-19 vaccine. Whole-study findings and limits: Dominant at 160-218 and 743-854, vaccine-associated CD4 TCRs also spanned spike.

A note on this clone: Its antigen remains unidentified.

Clones were sequenced by immunoSEQ multiplex PCR, and TCRdb holds only the in-frame ones, with some missing. The sample comprises 95,000 to 150,000 clones, approximately 90% of which are singletons, and about 3.5% rests with the top ten. The germline V and J ends were trimmed by 4 bases and 8 bases, with 15 bases remaining between them. Germline CDR1 reads SGDLS; CDR2 reads YYNGEE. The CDR3 has 13 amino acids. The J gene is TRBJ1-2, the V gene TRBV9, with D perhaps matching TRBD1 (6 bases). The receptor was isolated from an adult in good health. The source was peripheral blood, collected on day 0 of AZD1222 vaccination. The CDR3: CASSQGGLGGYTF. For the CDR3, the DNA is TGTGCCAGCAGCCAAGGGGGGCTTGGAGGCTACACCTTC.